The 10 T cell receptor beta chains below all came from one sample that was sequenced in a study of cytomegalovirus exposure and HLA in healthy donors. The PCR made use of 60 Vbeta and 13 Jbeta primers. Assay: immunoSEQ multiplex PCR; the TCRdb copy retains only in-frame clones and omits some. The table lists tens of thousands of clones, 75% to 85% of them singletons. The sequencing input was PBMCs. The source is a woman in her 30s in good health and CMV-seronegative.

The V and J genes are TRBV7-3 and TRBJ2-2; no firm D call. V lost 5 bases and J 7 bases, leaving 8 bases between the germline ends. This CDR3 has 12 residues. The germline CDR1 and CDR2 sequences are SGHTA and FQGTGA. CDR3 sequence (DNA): TGTGCCAGCAGCCTTACTAACGGGGAGCTGTTTTTT. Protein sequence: CASSLTNGELFF.

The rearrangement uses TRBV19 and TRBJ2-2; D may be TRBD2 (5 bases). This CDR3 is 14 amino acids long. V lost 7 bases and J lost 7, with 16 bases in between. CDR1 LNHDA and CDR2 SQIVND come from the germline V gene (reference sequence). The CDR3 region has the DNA TGTGCCAGTATCATCCTGCTTCGGGGCGGGGAGCTGTTTTTT. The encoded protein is CASIILLRGGELFF.

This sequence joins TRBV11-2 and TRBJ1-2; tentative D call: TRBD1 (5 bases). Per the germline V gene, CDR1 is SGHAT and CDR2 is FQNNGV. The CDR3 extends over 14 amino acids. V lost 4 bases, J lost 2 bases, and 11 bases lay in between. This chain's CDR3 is CASSYERGNYGYTF. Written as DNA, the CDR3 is TGTGCCAGCAGCTACGAACGGGGGAACTATGGCTACACCTTC.

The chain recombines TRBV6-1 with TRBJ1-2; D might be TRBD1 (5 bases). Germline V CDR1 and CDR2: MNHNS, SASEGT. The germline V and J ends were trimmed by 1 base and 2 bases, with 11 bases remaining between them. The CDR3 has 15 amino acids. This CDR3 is CASSEVWGGNYGYTF. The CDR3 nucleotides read TGTGCCAGCAGTGAAGTTTGGGGGGGGAACTATGGCTACACCTTC.

CDR3 residues: CASSRDISETQYF. In nucleotides, the CDR3 is TGTGCCAGCAGTAGGGACATCTCTGAGACCCAGTACTTC. This sequence joins TRBV6-5 and TRBJ2-5, with D maybe TRBD1 (6 bases). The germline V and J ends were trimmed by 5 bases and 5 bases, with 12 bases remaining between them. The germline CDR1 and CDR2 sequences are MNHEY and SVGAGI. The CDR3 is made up of 13 amino acids.

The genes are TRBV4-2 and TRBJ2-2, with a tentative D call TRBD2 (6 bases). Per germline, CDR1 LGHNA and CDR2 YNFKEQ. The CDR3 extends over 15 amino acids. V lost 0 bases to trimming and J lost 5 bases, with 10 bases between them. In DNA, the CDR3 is TGTGCCAGCAGCCAAGATATACGGGGGACCGGGGAGCTGTTTTTT. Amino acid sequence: CASSQDIRGTGELFF.

CDR3 region: CASSPPGLAGGPRTDTQYF. The CDR3 bases are TGTGCCAGCAGCCCTCCGGGACTAGCGGGAGGCCCCCGCACAGATACGCAGTATTTT. The J gene is TRBJ2-3, the V gene TRBV7-9; TRBD2 aligns across 15 bases. The CDR3 runs 19 residues. Per germline, CDR1 SEHNR and CDR2 FQNEAQ (reference sequence). With 5 bases clipped from V and 1 base from J, the junction kept 10 bases outside the gene matches.

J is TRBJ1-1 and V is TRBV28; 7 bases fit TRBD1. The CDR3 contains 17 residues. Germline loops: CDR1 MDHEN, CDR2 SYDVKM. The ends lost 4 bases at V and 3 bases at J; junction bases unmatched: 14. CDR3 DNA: TGTGCCAGCAGTTGGCGACAGGGCTTGGGGTCAGACACTGAAGCTTTCTTT. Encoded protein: CASSWRQGLGSDTEAFF.

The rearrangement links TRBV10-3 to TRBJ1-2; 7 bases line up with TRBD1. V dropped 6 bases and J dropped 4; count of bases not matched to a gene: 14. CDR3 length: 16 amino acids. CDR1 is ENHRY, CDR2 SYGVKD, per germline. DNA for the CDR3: TGTGCCATCAGAAAGGGGACAGATTCGTTTGGCTATGGCTACACCTTC. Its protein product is CAIRKGTDSFGYGYTF.

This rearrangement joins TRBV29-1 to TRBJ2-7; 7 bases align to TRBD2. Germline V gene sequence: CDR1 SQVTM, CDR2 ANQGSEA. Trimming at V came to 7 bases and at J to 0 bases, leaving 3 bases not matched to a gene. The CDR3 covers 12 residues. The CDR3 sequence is CSGAGPSYEQYF. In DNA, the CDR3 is TGCAGCGGAGCGGGACCCTCCTACGAGCAGTACTTC.